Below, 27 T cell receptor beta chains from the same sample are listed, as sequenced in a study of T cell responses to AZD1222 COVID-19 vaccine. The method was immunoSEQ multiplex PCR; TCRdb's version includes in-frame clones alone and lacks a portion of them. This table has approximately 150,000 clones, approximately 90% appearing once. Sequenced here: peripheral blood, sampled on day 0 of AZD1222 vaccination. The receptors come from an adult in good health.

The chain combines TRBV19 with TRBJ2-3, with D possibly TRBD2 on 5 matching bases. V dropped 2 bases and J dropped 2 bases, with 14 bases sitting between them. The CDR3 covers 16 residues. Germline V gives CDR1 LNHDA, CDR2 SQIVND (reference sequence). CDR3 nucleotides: TGTGCCAGTAGTATAAGTAGCGTCCTACTCACAGATACGCAGTATTTT. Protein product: CASSISSVLLTDTQYF.

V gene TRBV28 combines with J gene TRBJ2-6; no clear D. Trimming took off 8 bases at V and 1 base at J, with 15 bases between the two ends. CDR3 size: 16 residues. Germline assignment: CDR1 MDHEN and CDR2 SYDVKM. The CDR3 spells CASCPPGVSGANVLTF. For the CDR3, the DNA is TGTGCCAGCTGCCCCCCTGGGGTTTCTGGGGCCAACGTCCTGACTTTC.

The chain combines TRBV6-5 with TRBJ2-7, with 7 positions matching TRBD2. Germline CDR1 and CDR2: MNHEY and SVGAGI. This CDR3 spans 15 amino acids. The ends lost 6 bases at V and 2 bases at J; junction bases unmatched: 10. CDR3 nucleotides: TGTGCCAGCAGCGATAGCGGGCGAAAAGCCTACGAGCAGTACTTC. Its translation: CASSDSGRKAYEQYF.

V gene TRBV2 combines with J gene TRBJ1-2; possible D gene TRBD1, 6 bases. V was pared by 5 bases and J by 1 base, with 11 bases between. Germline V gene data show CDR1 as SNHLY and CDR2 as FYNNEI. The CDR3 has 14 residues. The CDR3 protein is CASSLGQSNYGYTF. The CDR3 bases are TGTGCCAGCAGTCTAGGACAGAGTAACTATGGCTACACCTTC.

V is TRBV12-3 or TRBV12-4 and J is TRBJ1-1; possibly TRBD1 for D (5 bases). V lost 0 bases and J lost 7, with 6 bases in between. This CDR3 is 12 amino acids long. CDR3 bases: TGTGCCAGCAGTTTAGCAGGGGTTGAAGCTTTCTTT. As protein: CASSLAGVEAFF.

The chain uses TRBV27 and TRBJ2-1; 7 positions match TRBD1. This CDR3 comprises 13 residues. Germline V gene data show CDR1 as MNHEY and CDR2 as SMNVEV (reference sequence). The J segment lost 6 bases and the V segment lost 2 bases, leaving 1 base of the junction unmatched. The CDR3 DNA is TGTGCCAGCAGTTTAACAGGGGTCAATGAGCAGTTCTTC. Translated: CASSLTGVNEQFF.

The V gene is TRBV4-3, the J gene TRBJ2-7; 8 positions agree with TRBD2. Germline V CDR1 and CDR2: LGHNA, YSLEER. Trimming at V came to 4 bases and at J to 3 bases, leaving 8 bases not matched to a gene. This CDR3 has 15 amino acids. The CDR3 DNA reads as TGCGCCAGCAGCCCTTCGGGGGGGCAGGGCTACGAGCAGTACTTC. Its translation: CASSPSGGQGYEQYF.

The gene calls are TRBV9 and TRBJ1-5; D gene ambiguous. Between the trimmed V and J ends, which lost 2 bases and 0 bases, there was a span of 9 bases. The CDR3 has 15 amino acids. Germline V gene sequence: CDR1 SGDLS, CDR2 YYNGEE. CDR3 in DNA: TGTGCCAGCAGCGTGACCGGGTATAGCAATCAGCCCCAGCATTTT. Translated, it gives CASSVTGYSNQPQHF.

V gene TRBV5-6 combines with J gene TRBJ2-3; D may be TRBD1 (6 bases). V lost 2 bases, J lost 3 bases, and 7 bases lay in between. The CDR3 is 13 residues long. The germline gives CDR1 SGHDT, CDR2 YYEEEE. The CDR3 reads CASSFRGTDTQYF. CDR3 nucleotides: TGTGCCAGCAGCTTCAGGGGAACAGATACGCAGTATTTT.

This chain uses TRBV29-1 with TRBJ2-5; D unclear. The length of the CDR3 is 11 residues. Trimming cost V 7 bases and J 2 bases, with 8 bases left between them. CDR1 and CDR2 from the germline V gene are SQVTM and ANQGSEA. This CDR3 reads CSANTQETQYF. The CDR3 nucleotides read TGCAGCGCCAACACGCAAGAGACCCAGTACTTC.

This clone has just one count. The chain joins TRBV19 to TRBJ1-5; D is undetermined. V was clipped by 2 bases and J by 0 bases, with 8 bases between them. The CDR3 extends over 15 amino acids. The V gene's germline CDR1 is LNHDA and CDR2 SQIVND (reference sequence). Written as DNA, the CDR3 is TGTGCCAGTAGTATAAAGGACGGTAGCAATCAGCCCCAGCATTTT. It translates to CASSIKDGSNQPQHF.

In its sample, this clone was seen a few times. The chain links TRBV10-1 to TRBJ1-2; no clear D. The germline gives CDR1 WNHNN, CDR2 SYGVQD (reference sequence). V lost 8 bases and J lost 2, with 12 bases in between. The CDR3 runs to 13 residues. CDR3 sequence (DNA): TGCGCCAGCCTATGGCACAACAACTATGGCTACACCTTC. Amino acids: CASLWHNNYGYTF.

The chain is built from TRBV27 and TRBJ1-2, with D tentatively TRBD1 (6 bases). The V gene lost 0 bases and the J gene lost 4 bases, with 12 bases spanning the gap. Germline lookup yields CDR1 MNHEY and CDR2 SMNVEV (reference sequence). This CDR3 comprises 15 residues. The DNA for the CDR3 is TGTGCCAGCAGTTTATCCGGGGGAGGGGGCTATGGCTACACCTTC. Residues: CASSLSGGGGYGYTF.

CDR3 bases: TGTGCCAGTAGTTTCCGGGAGACCCAGTACTTC. Protein: CASSFRETQYF. V gene TRBV19 combines with J gene TRBJ2-5, with D hard to call. V was clipped by 5 bases and J by 5 bases, with 6 bases between them. Looked up from germline, CDR1 is LNHDA and CDR2 is SQIVND (reference sequence). The CDR3 loop spans 11 amino acids.

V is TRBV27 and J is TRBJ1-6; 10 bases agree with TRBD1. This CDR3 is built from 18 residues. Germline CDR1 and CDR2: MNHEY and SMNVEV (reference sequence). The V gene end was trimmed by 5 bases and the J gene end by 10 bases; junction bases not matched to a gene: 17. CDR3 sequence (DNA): TGTGCCAGCAGTCTAAGACAGGGGGCGAGGGGTGGAGTATCACCCCTCCACTTT. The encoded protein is CASSLRQGARGGVSPLHF.

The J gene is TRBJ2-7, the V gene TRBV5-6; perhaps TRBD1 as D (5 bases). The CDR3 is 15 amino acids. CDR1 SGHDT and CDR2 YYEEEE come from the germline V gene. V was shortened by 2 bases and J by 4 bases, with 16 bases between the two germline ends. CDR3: CASSLRLAGIYEQYF. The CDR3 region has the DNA TGTGCCAGCAGCTTAAGACTGGCAGGGATATACGAGCAGTACTTC.

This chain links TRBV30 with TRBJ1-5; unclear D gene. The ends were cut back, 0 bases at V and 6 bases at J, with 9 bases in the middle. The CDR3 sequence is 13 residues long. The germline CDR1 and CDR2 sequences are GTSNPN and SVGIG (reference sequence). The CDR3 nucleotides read TGTGCCTGGAGTGTGGGAGAGGGTCAGCCCCAGCATTTT. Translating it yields CAWSVGEGQPQHF.

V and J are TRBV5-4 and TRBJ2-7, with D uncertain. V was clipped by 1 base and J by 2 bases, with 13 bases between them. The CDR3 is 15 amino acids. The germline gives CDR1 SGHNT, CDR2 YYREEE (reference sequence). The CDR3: CASSLNLGQAYEQYF. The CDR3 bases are TGTGCCAGCAGCTTGAATCTTGGTCAGGCCTACGAGCAGTACTTC. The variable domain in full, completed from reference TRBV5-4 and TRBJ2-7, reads ETGVTQSPTHLIKTRGQQVTLRCSSQSGHNTVSWYQQALGQGPQFIFQYYREEENGRGNFPPRFSGLQFPNYSSELNVNALELDDSALYLCASSLNLGQAYEQYFGPGTRLTVT.

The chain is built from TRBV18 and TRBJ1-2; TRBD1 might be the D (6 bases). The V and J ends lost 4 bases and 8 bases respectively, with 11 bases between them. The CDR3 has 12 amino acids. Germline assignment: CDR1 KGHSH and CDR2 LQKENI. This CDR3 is CASSLDTGGYTF. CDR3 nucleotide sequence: TGTGCCAGCTCACTCGACACAGGGGGCTACACCTTC.

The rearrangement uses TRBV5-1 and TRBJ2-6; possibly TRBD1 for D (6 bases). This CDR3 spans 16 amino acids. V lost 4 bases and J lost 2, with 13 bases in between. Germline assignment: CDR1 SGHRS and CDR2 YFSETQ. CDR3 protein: CASSPTDSPGANVLTF. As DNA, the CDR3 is TGCGCCAGCAGCCCTACGGACAGCCCTGGGGCCAACGTCCTGACTTTC.

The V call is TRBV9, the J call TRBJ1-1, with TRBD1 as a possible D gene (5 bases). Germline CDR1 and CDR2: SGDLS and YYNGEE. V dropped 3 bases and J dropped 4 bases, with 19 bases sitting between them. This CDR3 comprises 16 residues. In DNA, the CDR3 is TGTGCCAGCAGCGAGGGGCCCGGGCAGGCCTCCACTGAAGCTTTCTTT. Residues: CASSEGPGQASTEAFF.

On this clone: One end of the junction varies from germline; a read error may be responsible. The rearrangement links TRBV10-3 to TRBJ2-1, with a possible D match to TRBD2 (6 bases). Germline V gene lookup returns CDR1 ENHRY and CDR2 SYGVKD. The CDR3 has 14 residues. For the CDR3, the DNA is TGTGCCATCAGTGATGGGGACTCCGACAATGAGCAGTTCTTC. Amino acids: CAISDGDSDNEQFF.

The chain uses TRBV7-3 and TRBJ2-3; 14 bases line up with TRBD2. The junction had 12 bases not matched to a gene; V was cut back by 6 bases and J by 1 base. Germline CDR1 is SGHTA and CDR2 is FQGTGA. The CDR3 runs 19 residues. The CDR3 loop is CASSTWGTSGSYGTDTQYF. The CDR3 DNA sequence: TGTGCCAGCAGTACATGGGGGACTAGCGGGAGTTATGGCACAGATACGCAGTATTTT.

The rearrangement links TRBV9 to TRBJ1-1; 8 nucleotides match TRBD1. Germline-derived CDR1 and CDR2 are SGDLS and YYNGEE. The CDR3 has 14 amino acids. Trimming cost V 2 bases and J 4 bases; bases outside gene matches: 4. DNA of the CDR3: TGTGCCAGCAGCGTGGTGGACAGGGCCACTGAAGCTTTCTTT. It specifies CASSVVDRATEAFF. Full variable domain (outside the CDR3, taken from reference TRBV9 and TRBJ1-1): DSGVTQTPKHLITATGQRVTLRCSPRSGDLSVYWYQQSLDQGLQFLIQYYNGEERAKGNILERFSAQQFPDLHSELNLSSLELGDSALYFCASSVVDRATEAFFGQGTRLTVV.

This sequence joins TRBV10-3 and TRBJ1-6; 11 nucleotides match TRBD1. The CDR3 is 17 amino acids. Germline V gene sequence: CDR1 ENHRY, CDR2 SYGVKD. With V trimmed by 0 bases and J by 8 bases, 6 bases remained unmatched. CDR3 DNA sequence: TGTGCCATCAGTGAGTCGCCGGACAGGGGGCTGGATTCACCCCTCCACTTT. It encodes CAISESPDRGLDSPLHF.

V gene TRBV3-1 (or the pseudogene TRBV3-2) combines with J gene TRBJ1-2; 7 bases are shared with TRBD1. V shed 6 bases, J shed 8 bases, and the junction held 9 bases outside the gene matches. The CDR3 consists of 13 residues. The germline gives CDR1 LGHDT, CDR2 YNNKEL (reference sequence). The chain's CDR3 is CASSPGQRWGYTF. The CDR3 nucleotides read TGTGCCAGCAGTCCGGGACAGAGGTGGGGCTACACCTTC.

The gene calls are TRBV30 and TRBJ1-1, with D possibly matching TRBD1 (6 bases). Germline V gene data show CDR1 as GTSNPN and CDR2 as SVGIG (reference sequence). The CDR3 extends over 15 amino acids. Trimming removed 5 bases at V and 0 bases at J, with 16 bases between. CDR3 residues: CAWAQTGNVNTEAFF. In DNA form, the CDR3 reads TGTGCCTGGGCCCAAACAGGGAACGTGAACACTGAAGCTTTCTTT.